This T cell receptor beta chain stems from a study of CD8 T cells in ankylosing spondylitis. In TCRdb, the 5' RACE reads were re-called with MiXCR into one record per CDR3 protein. Here the sample spans about 220,000 distinct CDR3 sequences, roughly 18% being singletons. This clonotype has a count of ten or more. Its matching antigen is unknown. The junction and the germline gene differ at one end; a read error may be behind it. Points from the study as a whole: Made up of about eight highly homologous variants, a TCR beta motif appeared characteristic of ankylosing spondylitis blood.

The CDR3 length is 15 residues. The chain has TRBV12-3 or TRBV12-4 and TRBJ2-3; 12 nucleotides line up with TRBD2. Sample: blood, either unsorted or a sorted T cell fraction (not recorded which). The receptor's source is a male donor with ankylosing spondylitis. CDR3 nucleotides: TGTGCCAGCAGTCTAGCGGGAGGGTTCACAGATACGCAGTATTTT. It specifies CASSLAGGFTDTQYF.